This passage covers 21 T cell receptor beta chains from one sample sequenced in a study of T cells in localized non-small cell lung cancer. Produced via immunoSEQ multiplex PCR; TCRdb's table is partial and in-frame only. The top ten hold approximately 5.6% of the sample, which has approximately 54,000 clones, around 86% seen once. This material consisted of peripheral blood, taken before any cancer treatment. These receptors were collected from a woman aged 40 to 75 with stage I lung adenocarcinoma.

The rearrangement joins TRBV30 to TRBJ1-1, with no clear D. Germline loops: CDR1 GTSNPN, CDR2 SVGIG (reference sequence). This CDR3 has 13 residues. Between the trimmed V and J ends, which lost 8 bases and 1 base, there was a span of 14 bases. In DNA, the CDR3 is TGTGCCCGCACCACGGCCGCGAACACTGAAGCTTTCTTT. This codes for CARTTAANTEAFF.

The J gene is TRBJ1-2, the V gene TRBV7-9; D unresolved. This CDR3 spans 13 amino acids. CDR1 is SEHNR and CDR2 is FQNEAQ in the germline V gene (reference sequence). V was clipped by 1 base and J by 2 bases, with 5 bases between them. The CDR3 DNA follows: TGTGCCAGCAGCTTAGTAGGGAACTATGGCTACACCTTC. It encodes CASSLVGNYGYTF.

The chain couples TRBV5-1 to TRBJ1-5; D not resolved. Looked up from germline, CDR1 is SGHRS and CDR2 is YFSETQ. CDR3 size: 13 residues. The V and J ends lost 1 base and 6 bases respectively, with 8 bases between them. The CDR3 sequence: CASSLSDGQPQHF. The CDR3, as DNA: TGCGCCAGCAGCTTGTCGGACGGTCAGCCCCAGCATTTT.

This chain uses TRBV5-6 with TRBJ2-5, with 9 bases matching TRBD1. This CDR3 comprises 15 residues. The trim removed 2 bases at V and 5 bases at J, leaving 7 bases unmatched. The germline V gene has CDR1 SGHDT and CDR2 YYEEEE. CDR3 nucleotide sequence: TGTGCCAGCAGCTTTGGACAGGGGATGTTGGAGACCCAGTACTTC. It translates to CASSFGQGMLETQYF.

The chain combines TRBV5-6 with TRBJ2-1, with TRBD2 matching 11 bases. The CDR3 spans 16 residues. CDR1 SGHDT and CDR2 YYEEEE come from the germline V gene. V shed 3 bases and J 4 bases; nucleotides not matched to a gene: 6. The CDR3 sequence is CASSSRLAGKYNEQFF. In DNA form, the CDR3 reads TGTGCCAGCAGCTCGCGACTAGCGGGGAAATACAATGAGCAGTTCTTC.

This rearrangement joins TRBV5-6 to TRBJ2-2; 8 bases map to TRBD1. The germline gives CDR1 SGHDT, CDR2 YYEEEE. Trimming removed 3 bases from V and 5 bases from J; junction bases left unmatched: 3. CDR3 size: 14 residues. The CDR3 loop reads CASSSYRGTGELFF. In nucleotides, the CDR3 is TGTGCCAGCAGCTCCTACAGGGGGACCGGGGAGCTGTTTTTT.

V is TRBV9 and J is TRBJ1-5; D perhaps matches TRBD1 (5 bases). Germline lookup yields CDR1 SGDLS and CDR2 YYNGEE. This CDR3 region has 14 residues. With 5 bases removed from V and 11 bases from J, the gap between germline ends came to 20 bases. The CDR3: CASSSGTAEAAQHF. CDR3 nucleotides: TGTGCCAGCAGTTCCGGGACTGCGGAGGCGGCCCAGCATTTT.

The chain is built from TRBV18 and TRBJ2-7; 9 bases are shared with TRBD1. V was clipped by 3 bases and J by 6 bases; unmatched bases: 3. The CDR3 is made up of 13 amino acids. Germline CDR1 KGHSH, CDR2 LQKENI. CDR3 nucleotides: TGTGCCAGCTCACCCACGGGACAGGGCGAGCAGTACTTC. This translates into CASSPTGQGEQYF.

The chain combines TRBV7-6 with TRBJ1-4; 8 positions match TRBD1. Germline loops: CDR1 SGHVS, CDR2 FNYEAQ. After removal of 4 bases from V and 11 bases from J, the junction contained 9 bases not matched to a gene. The length of the CDR3 is 14 residues. This CDR3 is CASSSGTGPGKLFF. CDR3 nucleotide sequence: TGTGCCAGCAGCTCCGGGACAGGACCTGGTAAACTGTTTTTT.

CDR3 sequence reads: CASSSYSRVTDTQYF. The CDR3 region has the DNA TGTGCCAGCAGCTCGTACTCCCGGGTTACAGATACGCAGTATTTT. The chain uses TRBV7-3 and TRBJ2-3; D is unresolved. V lost 4 bases, J lost 3 bases, and 14 bases lay in between. Germline lookup yields CDR1 SGHTA and CDR2 FQGTGA. CDR3 length: 15 residues.

This chain uses TRBV7-9 with TRBJ1-5, with a possible D match to TRBD1 (6 bases). Trimming removed 5 bases at V and 3 bases at J, with 14 bases between. Germline lookup yields CDR1 SEHNR and CDR2 FQNEAQ (reference sequence). This CDR3 has 15 residues. The CDR3 reads CASSQGAGVNQPQHF. The CDR3 DNA reads as TGTGCCAGCAGCCAAGGGGCAGGGGTCAATCAGCCCCAGCATTTT.

This rearrangement joins TRBV19 to TRBJ1-5; D is possibly TRBD1 (5 bases). V was trimmed by 2 bases and J by 1 base, leaving 12 bases between them. The germline gives CDR1 LNHDA, CDR2 SQIVND (reference sequence). The CDR3 runs to 16 residues. CDR3 bases: TGTGCCAGTAGTATAAAAAGGGGAGGGAGCAATCAGCCCCAGCATTTT. Its translation: CASSIKRGGSNQPQHF. Together with reference TRBV19 and TRBJ1-5, the CDR3 gives the full variable domain: DGGITQSPKYLFRKEGQNVTLSCEQNLNHDAMYWYRQDPGQGLRLIYYSQIVNDFQKGDIAEGYSVSREKKESFPLTVTSAQKNPTAFYLCASSIKRGGSNQPQHFGDGTRLSIL.

The rearrangement joins TRBV5-3 to TRBJ1-5; TRBD1 is a possible D gene (5 bases). TRBV5-3 is marked as an open reading frame, function uncertain. Trimming pared 2 bases from V and 7 bases from J, leaving 19 bases between. The CDR3 length is 16 residues. For the CDR3, the DNA is TGTGCCAGAAGCTTTAACCGGGACCCTCCGAGGCAGCCCCAGCATTTT. It specifies CARSFNRDPPRQPQHF.

This chain uses TRBV5-1 with TRBJ1-3, with D uncertain. Trimming removed 0 bases from V and 0 bases from J, with 10 bases in between. CDR3 length: 16 amino acids. In germline, CDR1 is SGHRS, CDR2 YFSETQ. The CDR3 protein is CASSLGHGISGNTIYF. CDR3 bases: TGCGCCAGCAGCTTGGGTCACGGGATCTCTGGAAACACCATATATTTT.

The J gene is TRBJ2-3, the V gene TRBV5-1, with 13 positions matching TRBD2. The CDR3 is 15 residues long. The germline V gene encodes CDR1 SGHRS and CDR2 YFSETQ. V dropped 1 base and J dropped 4; count of bases not matched to a gene: 0. The CDR3: CASSLTSGGADTQYF. The CDR3 DNA reads TGCGCCAGCAGCTTGACTAGCGGGGGGGCAGATACGCAGTATTTT.

The chain employs TRBV6-4 and TRBJ2-2; D ambiguous. Trimming left V 2 bases short and J 6 bases short, with 7 bases between. This CDR3 is built from 13 residues. In germline, CDR1 is MRHNA, CDR2 SNTAGT. This chain's CDR3 is CASSDGLPGELFF. CDR3 bases: TGTGCCAGCAGTGACGGGCTCCCCGGGGAGCTGTTTTTT.

This clone was seen a handful of times. The chain has TRBV9 and TRBJ1-6, with TRBD1 as a possible D gene (6 bases). In germline, CDR1 is SGDLS, CDR2 YYNGEE. The CDR3 is made up of 14 amino acids. The V end lost 4 bases, the J end lost 9 bases, and 14 bases lay between the germline ends. As DNA, the CDR3 is TGTGCCAGCAGCCGCTCAGGGGTGGGTTCACCCCTCCACTTT. It encodes CASSRSGVGSPLHF.

In its sample, this clone was seen a few times. The genes are TRBV6-6 and TRBJ1-5, with D perhaps TRBD1 (6 bases). CDR3 length equals 14 residues. CDR1 and CDR2 (germline): MNHNY, SVGAGI (reference sequence). V was shortened by 6 bases and J by 4 bases, with 13 bases between the two germline ends. The CDR3 DNA is TGTGCCAGCAGGCTAACACAGGGAAATCAGCCCCAGCATTTT. This sequence encodes CASRLTQGNQPQHF.

This chain uses TRBV10-3 with TRBJ2-5; possible D gene TRBD1, 6 bases. The CDR3 spans 16 residues. V lost 3 bases and J lost 5, with 19 bases in between. The germline V gene has CDR1 ENHRY and CDR2 SYGVKD. The CDR3 loop is CAISDTTGGETETQYF. As DNA, the CDR3 is TGTGCCATCAGTGATACGACAGGCGGCGAGACGGAGACCCAGTACTTC.

The V call is TRBV28, the J call TRBJ1-3; D possibly corresponds to TRBD1 (5 bases). CDR3 size: 13 residues. The germline gives CDR1 MDHEN, CDR2 SYDVKM. Between the trimmed V and J ends, which lost 5 bases and 7 bases, there was a span of 12 bases. The CDR3 loop is CASSLDEGNTIYF. In DNA, the CDR3 is TGTGCCAGCAGTCTCGACGAGGGGAACACCATATATTTT.

The chain employs TRBV19 and TRBJ1-1; D may be TRBD1 (6 bases). Trimming stripped 6 bases from V and 2 bases from J, with 16 bases between. From germline, CDR1 is LNHDA and CDR2 SQIVND (reference sequence). The CDR3 runs to 15 residues. CDR3 residues: CASSLRGRANTEAFF. The CDR3, as DNA: TGTGCCAGTAGCCTCAGGGGCAGGGCTAACACTGAAGCTTTCTTT.